The 19 T cell receptor beta chains below all came from one sample that was sequenced in a study of technical replicates of blood from a handful of donors. The assay was immunoSEQ multiplex PCR, and TCRdb's table has in-frame clones only and misses some. The sample carries about 88,000 clones, roughly 94% recorded once. Specimen: T cells isolated from PBMCs. The receptors originated from a human donor in good health.

V gene TRBV5-1 combines with J gene TRBJ2-4; TRBD1 matches at 8 bases. V lost 1 base and J lost 2; bases outside the gene matches: 5. Germline V gives CDR1 SGHRS, CDR2 YFSETQ. The CDR3 contains 16 residues. The CDR3 DNA is TGCGCCAGCAGCTTGTCAGGGGGCTTAACCAAAAACATTCAGTACTTC. It yields the protein CASSLSGGLTKNIQYF.

A note on this clone: A read error may account for a junction end that differs from germline. This rearrangement joins TRBV10-3 to TRBJ2-7, with D possibly matching TRBD1 (6 bases). The germline V gene encodes CDR1 ENHRY and CDR2 SYGVKD. The CDR3 has 12 amino acids. The CDR3 DNA sequence: TGTGCCATCAGTTCGCCGGGCGAAATAGGGGGCTTC. This sequence encodes CAISSPGEIGGF.

The rearrangement links TRBV5-1 to TRBJ2-5; possible D gene TRBD2, 5 bases. This CDR3 spans 15 amino acids. V was trimmed by 4 bases and J by 0 bases, leaving 13 bases between them. Germline lookup yields CDR1 SGHRS and CDR2 YFSETQ. The CDR3 sequence: CASSDFGGYQETQYF. CDR3 DNA sequence: TGCGCCAGCAGCGACTTTGGCGGGTACCAAGAGACCCAGTACTTC.

The chain carries TRBV6-5 and TRBJ2-7, with D perhaps TRBD1 (6 bases). CDR3 size: 12 residues. CDR1 and CDR2 from the germline V gene are MNHEY and SVGAGI. Trimming stripped 6 bases from V and 4 bases from J, with 10 bases between. This chain's CDR3 is CASSSTGYEQYF. CDR3 coding DNA: TGTGCCAGCAGCTCCACAGGGTACGAGCAGTACTTC.

This clone was seen a handful of times. The chain employs TRBV11-3 and TRBJ1-1; no clear D. Germline V gives CDR1 SGHNT, CDR2 YENEEA. Trimming pared 9 bases from V and 3 bases from J, leaving 11 bases between. CDR3 size: 12 residues. CDR3 bases: TGTGCCAGAAACAGATTCTACACTGAAGCTTTCTTT. Its protein is CARNRFYTEAFF.

V is TRBV30 and J is TRBJ1-2, with D uncertain. Trimming removed 0 bases from V and 8 bases from J, with 13 bases in between. Germline CDR1 GTSNPN, CDR2 SVGIG (reference sequence). CDR3 length: 13 amino acids. CDR3 coding DNA: TGTGCCTGGAGTGTTTTGACTTCCCTAGGCTACACCTTC. It translates to CAWSVLTSLGYTF.

This chain uses TRBV13 with TRBJ1-4, with 7 bases that match TRBD1. This CDR3 is 14 amino acids long. Germline-derived CDR1 and CDR2 are PRHDT and FYEKMQ (reference sequence). With V trimmed by 5 bases and J by 6 bases, 6 bases remained unmatched. The CDR3 sequence is CASSKGARYEKLFF. The CDR3 nucleotides read TGTGCCAGCAGCAAGGGGGCGCGGTATGAAAAACTGTTTTTT.

The CDR3 sequence is CASIPPEGDEQYF. In DNA, the CDR3 is TGTGCCAGCATCCCCCCCGAGGGAGACGAGCAGTACTTC. The J gene is TRBJ2-7, the V gene TRBV5-4; the D gene is possibly TRBD2 (5 bases). The CDR3 sequence is 13 residues long. Germline values: CDR1 SGHNT, CDR2 YYREEE (reference sequence). Trimming pared 6 bases from V and 5 bases from J, leaving 15 bases between.

This clone showed up just once. V is TRBV27 and J is TRBJ2-1; 12 bases map to TRBD2. The germline CDR1 and CDR2 sequences are MNHEY and SMNVEV (reference sequence). V was clipped by 6 bases and J by 7 bases; unmatched bases: 13. This CDR3 is 17 amino acids long. The CDR3, as DNA: TGTGCCAGCAGCGCGATAAAGACTAGCGGGAGATCAAATGAGCAGTTCTTC. Translation: CASSAIKTSGRSNEQFF.

This clone was seen just once. This chain's CDR3 is CASSSETGGSSEQYF. DNA for the CDR3: TGTGCCAGCAGCTCAGAGACAGGGGGGTCTTCTGAGCAGTACTTC. V gene TRBV7-8 combines with J gene TRBJ2-7; TRBD1 agrees at 9 bases. The V and J ends lost 4 bases and 7 bases, in that order; junction bases with no gene match: 11. This CDR3 contains 15 residues. Germline V gene sequence: CDR1 SGHVS, CDR2 FQNEAQ.

This clone was recorded only once. The chain carries TRBV27 and TRBJ1-1, with 8 bases lining up with TRBD1. With 6 bases clipped from V and 1 base from J, the junction kept 10 bases outside the gene matches. The CDR3 consists of 16 residues. The germline gives CDR1 MNHEY, CDR2 SMNVEV (reference sequence). The CDR3 nucleotides are TGTGCCAGCAGCAGCTTCCCGGGACAGGCGAACACTGAAGCTTTCTTT. Translation: CASSSFPGQANTEAFF.

The chain has TRBV4-3 and TRBJ2-1; 10 positions agree with TRBD2. This CDR3 region has 15 residues. V lost 0 bases to trimming and J lost 10 bases; unmatched junction nucleotides: 6. Germline V lookup: CDR1 LGHNA, CDR2 YSLEER. The chain's CDR3 is CASSQEYLAGDEQFF. CDR3 sequence (DNA): TGCGCCAGCAGCCAAGAGTATCTAGCGGGAGACGAGCAGTTCTTC.

The CDR3 DNA follows: TGTGCCAGCAGCTTAGAGCGGTTCGGCCGCCAAGCCGGAGACACCATATATTTT. Its protein product is CASSLERFGRQAGDTIYF. The chain carries TRBV7-9 and TRBJ1-3, with D uncertain. The CDR3 runs 18 residues. V lost 1 base, J lost 8 bases, and 24 bases lay in between. Germline-derived CDR1 and CDR2 are SEHNR and FQNEAQ (reference sequence).

V usage is TRBV28 and J usage is TRBJ2-7; D is possibly TRBD2 (5 bases). Germline V gene lookup returns CDR1 MDHEN and CDR2 SYDVKM. The CDR3 is 10 amino acids. V was cut by 2 bases and J by 9 bases, with 5 bases left in between. The CDR3 DNA is TGTGCCAGCAGTTTAGGACTGCAGTACTTC. This codes for CASSLGLQYF.

CDR3 nucleotides: TGTGCCAGCAGCGACCGGGACAGGGGCCTGGGCGAGCAGTTCTTC. Translated, it gives CASSDRDRGLGEQFF. J is TRBJ2-1 and V is TRBV7-3; 10 bases match TRBD1. The CDR3 is made up of 15 amino acids. CDR1 and CDR2 (germline): SGHTA, FQGTGA. Trimming took 5 bases from V and 10 from J; bases not matched to a gene: 11.

The rearrangement uses TRBV30 and TRBJ2-1, with D maybe TRBD2 (6 bases). From germline, CDR1 is GTSNPN and CDR2 SVGIG (reference sequence). This CDR3 spans 16 amino acids. Between the trimmed V and J ends, which lost 0 bases and 3 bases, there was a span of 15 bases. CDR3 loop: CAWSVPAGRRYNEQFF. For the CDR3, the DNA is TGTGCCTGGAGTGTACCAGCGGGCCGCCGCTACAATGAGCAGTTCTTC.

The gene calls are TRBV5-6 and TRBJ1-1; D is undetermined. From germline, CDR1 is SGHDT and CDR2 YYEEEE. Trimming cost V 6 bases and J 2 bases, with 17 bases left between them. The CDR3 length is 15 residues. Written as DNA, the CDR3 is TGTGCCAGCAACATTTTACTGGCGGGAAACACTGAAGCTTTCTTT. Amino acid sequence: CASNILLAGNTEAFF. Drawing the rest from reference TRBV5-6 and TRBJ1-1, the complete variable domain is DAGVTQSPTHLIKTRGQQVTLRCSPKSGHDTVSWYQQALGQGPQFIFQYYEEEERQRGNFPDRFSGHQFPNYSSELNVNALLLGDSALYLCASNILLAGNTEAFFGQGTRLTVV.

The chain employs TRBV7-3 and TRBJ1-2; D is possibly TRBD1 (5 bases). Trimming removed 5 bases at V and 6 bases at J, with 13 bases between. The length of the CDR3 is 13 residues. CDR1 is SGHTA and CDR2 is FQGTGA in the germline V gene. CDR3 sequence (DNA): TGTGCCAGCAGCCCAGCTTTAGGGGATGGCTACACCTTC. Residues: CASSPALGDGYTF.

The V gene is TRBV18, the J gene TRBJ2-7, with TRBD1 matching 10 bases. The CDR3 has 15 amino acids. J gave up 1 base and V 4 bases, and 4 bases lay outside the gene matches. Per germline, CDR1 KGHSH and CDR2 LQKENI. CDR3 loop: CASSQPGQGSYEQYF. CDR3 DNA sequence: TGTGCCAGCTCACAGCCGGGACAGGGGTCCTACGAGCAGTACTTC.